The 12 T cell receptor beta chains below all came from one sample that was sequenced in a study of monozygotic twins with inflammatory bowel disease. TCRdb reprocessed the 5' RACE reads and stores each CDR3 protein as one record, lacking DNA. The sample's table shows approximately 400,000 distinct CDR3 sequences. Sequencing input: blood. These receptors originate from a human donor with ulcerative colitis or Crohn's disease, or a healthy co-twin of an affected twin (not recorded which).

This chain links TRBV11-2 with TRBJ2-7; the TCRdb call, TRBD1, lacks DNA for checking. CDR3 length equals 14 residues. CDR1 SGHAT and CDR2 FQNNGV come from the germline V gene. The CDR3 is CASSLGGNHYEQYF.

The rearrangement links TRBV20-1 to TRBJ2-7. The CDR3 is 14 residues long. CDR1 and CDR2 (germline): DFQATT, SNEGSKA (reference sequence). Here the CDR3 reads CSARSHFSSYEQYF.

V gene TRBV27 combines with J gene TRBJ2-3. The CDR3 spans 15 residues. Germline CDR1 and CDR2: MNHEY and SMNVEV (reference sequence). This CDR3 reads CASSFSGVGTDTQYF.

The CDR3 is CASSETTGTRGYTF. The V call is TRBV5-1, the J call TRBJ1-2; TCRdb selects TRBD1, and the lack of DNA leaves this call unchecked. Germline CDR1 reads SGHRS; CDR2 reads YFSETQ. This CDR3 is built from 14 residues.

The V and J genes are TRBV3-1 and TRBJ1-2. The CDR3 is 14 amino acids. Germline V gene data show CDR1 as LGHDT and CDR2 as YNNKEL (reference sequence). The CDR3 region is CASSHFGRDDGYTF.

CDR3 amino acids: CSASRQGAYEQYF. The chain uses TRBV20-1 and TRBJ2-7; TCRdb calls TRBD1, which cannot be checked without DNA. Looked up from germline, CDR1 is DFQATT and CDR2 is SNEGSKA (reference sequence). The CDR3 sequence is 13 residues long.

The CDR3 here is CASSLAQRDPETQYF. The chain carries TRBV5-1 and TRBJ2-5; TCRdb's D call of TRBD1 is untestable without DNA. This CDR3 comprises 15 residues. The germline V gene encodes CDR1 SGHRS and CDR2 YFSETQ.

The chain carries TRBV27 and TRBJ1-2; the TCRdb D gene call, TRBD1, has no DNA to confirm it. This CDR3 spans 14 amino acids. CDR1 and CDR2 from the germline V gene are MNHEY and SMNVEV (reference sequence). This CDR3 reads CASSTMGGGYGYTF.

The chain joins TRBV30 to TRBJ2-1; TCRdb names TRBD1, which stays unverified in the absence of DNA. There are 13 residues in the CDR3. The germline V gene has CDR1 GTSNPN and CDR2 SVGIG (reference sequence). The chain's CDR3 is CAWSVYVRGEQFF.

V is TRBV20-1 and J is TRBJ2-3; the D call of TRBD1 rests on TCRdb alone, since no DNA is present to check it. The length of the CDR3 is 15 residues. Germline-derived CDR1 and CDR2 are DFQATT and SNEGSKA (reference sequence). CDR3 sequence reads: CSARAGQGNTDTQYF.

The V call is TRBV18, the J call TRBJ2-2; TCRdb's D call, TRBD1, is unchecked because there is no DNA. CDR1 is KGHSH, CDR2 LQKENI, per germline. This CDR3 region has 14 residues. The CDR3 here is CASSPNSGTGELFF.

This chain links TRBV20-1 with TRBJ1-2; TCRdb indicates TRBD1, and absent DNA this call remains unverified. Germline V CDR1 and CDR2: DFQATT, SNEGSKA (reference sequence). This CDR3 comprises 16 residues. Here the CDR3 reads CSAKVWGPPTNYGYTF.